Listed below are T cell receptor beta chains from one sample, sequenced in a study of blood T cell repertoires in COVID-19. The assay was immunoSEQ multiplex PCR, and TCRdb's table has in-frame clones only and misses some. The table records 270,000 or so clones, roughly 90% of them present only once. The sample comprised peripheral blood. The source of these receptors is a woman aged 25 to 39 with COVID-19, enrolled during active disease. Both conserved end residues are part of each CDR3. D genes are given only for firm matches. Not all rows give a size; the values are once, few, many and, for expanded clones, a class.

d_call,cdr3_length,j_call,v_call,clone_size,cdr3_aa,cdr3_nt
TRBD2,13,TRBJ2-2,TRBV7-7,-,CASSLGTSGELFF,TGTGCCAGCAGCTTAGGGACTAGCGGGGAGCTGTTTTTT
-,8,TRBJ2-1,TRBV12-2,-,CASPAEFF,TGTGCAAGTCCCGCGGAGTTCTTC
TRBD1,14,TRBJ1-6,TRBV7-9,-,CASSHGQGMGPLHF,TGTGCCAGCAGCCATGGACAGGGAATGGGACCCCTCCACTTT
-,13,TRBJ2-5,TRBV13,-,CASSLELQETQYF,TGTGCCAGCAGCTTAGAACTTCAAGAGACCCAGTACTTC
-,14,TRBJ1-1,TRBV28,-,CASSRGQMNTEAFF,TGTGCCAGCAGCCGAGGACAGATGAACACTGAAGCTTTCTTT
TRBD1,10,TRBJ2-1,TRBV2,-,CVTGGNEQFF,TGTGTGACAGGGGGAAATGAGCAGTTCTTC
TRBD2,17,TRBJ2-2,TRBV4-1,once,CASSQGGSGGITGELFF,TGCGCCAGCAGCCAAGGGGGCAGCGGGGGAATCACCGGGGAGCTGTTTTTT
-,11,TRBJ1-2,TRBV20-1,once,CSARASYGYTF,TGCAGTGCTAGAGCCAGCTATGGCTACACCTTC
-,15,TRBJ1-1,TRBV7-2,-,CASSTSSTLNTEAFF,TGTGCCAGCAGCACTAGTAGCACCCTGAACACTGAAGCTTTCTTT
TRBD1,13,TRBJ1-2,TRBV2,-,CASARQGNYGYTF,TGTGCCAGCGCAAGACAGGGGAACTATGGCTACACCTTC
-,16,TRBJ1-1,TRBV28,-,CASSLNLQEGNTEAFF,TGTGCCAGCAGTTTAAATCTACAGGAGGGTAACACTGAAGCTTTCTTT
-,13,TRBJ1-1,TRBV6-5,-,CASKGGENTEAFF,TGTGCCAGCAAAGGGGGGGAGAACACTGAAGCTTTCTTT
-,14,TRBJ1-5,TRBV10-2,-,CASSDEYPNQPQHF,TGCGCCAGCAGTGATGAGTACCCTAATCAGCCCCAGCATTTT
-,13,TRBJ1-5,TRBV12-3/TRBV12-4,few,CASSFLGLQPQHF,TGTGCCAGCAGTTTCCTGGGCTTGCAGCCCCAGCATTTT
-,14,TRBJ2-7,TRBV5-1,-,CASMGQGYSYEQYF,TGCGCCAGCATGGGGCAGGGCTACTCCTACGAGCAGTACTTC
-,13,TRBJ2-5,TRBV10-1,-,CASSERQEETQYF,TGCGCCAGCAGTGAACGGCAGGAAGAGACCCAGTACTTC
-,13,TRBJ2-7,TRBV19,-,CASSIVPGYEQYF,TGTGCCAGTAGTATAGTGCCGGGTTACGAGCAGTACTTC
TRBD1,13,TRBJ2-7,TRBV7-9,-,CASSLGQIYEQYF,TGTGCCAGCAGCTTGGGACAGATTTACGAGCAGTACTTC
-,14,TRBJ2-2,TRBV28,-,CASSFVGDTGELFF,TGTGCCAGCAGTTTCGTAGGGGACACCGGGGAGCTGTTTTTT
TRBD1,12,TRBJ2-4,TRBV5-1,-,CASSPDREGRYF,TGCGCCAGCAGCCCGGACAGGGAAGGCCGGTACTTC
-,11,TRBJ1-1,TRBV29-1,once,CSVGRVTEAFF,TGCAGCGTCGGTCGGGTCACTGAAGCTTTCTTT
-,13,TRBJ1-6,TRBV12-3/TRBV12-4,once,CASSFSVGSPLHF,TGTGCCAGCAGTTTCTCCGTCGGTTCACCCCTCCACTTT
TRBD1,14,TRBJ1-2,TRBV19,-,CASSRDRGPYGYTF,TGTGCCAGCTCCCGGGACAGAGGGCCCTATGGCTACACCTTC
TRBD1,13,TRBJ1-2,TRBV28,-,CASATGLIYGYTF,TGTGCCAGCGCGACAGGGCTAATCTATGGCTACACCTTC